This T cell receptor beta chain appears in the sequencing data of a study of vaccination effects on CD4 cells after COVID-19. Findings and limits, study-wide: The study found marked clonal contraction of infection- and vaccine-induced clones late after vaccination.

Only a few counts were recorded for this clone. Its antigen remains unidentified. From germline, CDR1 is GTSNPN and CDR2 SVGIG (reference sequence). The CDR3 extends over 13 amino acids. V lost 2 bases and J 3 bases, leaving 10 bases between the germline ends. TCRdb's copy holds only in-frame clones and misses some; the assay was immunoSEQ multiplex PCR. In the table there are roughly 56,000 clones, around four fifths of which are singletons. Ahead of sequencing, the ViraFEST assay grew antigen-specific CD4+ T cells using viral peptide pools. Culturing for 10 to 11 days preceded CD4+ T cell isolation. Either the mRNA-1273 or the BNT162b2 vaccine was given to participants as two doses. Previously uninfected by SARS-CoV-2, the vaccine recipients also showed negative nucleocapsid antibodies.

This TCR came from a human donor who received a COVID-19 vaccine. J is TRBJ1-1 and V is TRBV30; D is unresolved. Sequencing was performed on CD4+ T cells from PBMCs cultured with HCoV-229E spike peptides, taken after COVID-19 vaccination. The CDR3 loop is CAWSRTVDTEAFF. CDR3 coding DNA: TGTGCCTGGAGTAGGACTGTCGACACTGAAGCTTTCTTT. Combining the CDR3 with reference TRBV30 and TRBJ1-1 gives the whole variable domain SQTIHQWPATLVQPVGSPLSLECTVEGTSNPNLYWYRQAAGRGLQLLFYSVGIGQISSEVPQNLSASRPQDRQFILSSKKLLLSDSGFYLCAWSRTVDTEAFFGQGTRLTVV.